This passage covers 21 T cell receptor beta chains from one sample sequenced in a study of blood T cell repertoires in COVID-19. Clones were sequenced by immunoSEQ multiplex PCR, and TCRdb holds only the in-frame ones, with some missing. The profile shows about 180,000 clones, about 84% of them singletons. Source material: PBMCs or T cells enriched from blood (not recorded which). Source of these receptors: a woman aged 25-40 years who had recovered from COVID-19.

The DNA of the CDR3 is TGTGCCAGCAGCTTAGATATAGCTCGGTTCGGCACCGGGGAGCTGTTTTTT. Amino acids: CASSLDIARFGTGELFF. This chain joins TRBV7-2 and TRBJ2-2, with D unresolved. The V end lost 1 base, the J end lost 4 bases, and 16 bases lay between the germline ends. The CDR3 totals 17 residues. Germline CDR1 and CDR2: SGHTA and FQGNSA. Together with reference TRBV7-2 and TRBJ2-2, the CDR3 gives the full variable domain: GAGVSQSPSNKVTEKGKDVELRCDPISGHTALYWYRQSLGQGLEFLIYFQGNSAPDKSGLPSDRFSAERTGGSVSTLTIQRTQQEDSAVYLCASSLDIARFGTGELFFGEGSRLTVL.

V is TRBV5-1 and J is TRBJ2-1, with D uncertain. CDR1 and CDR2 from the germline V gene are SGHRS and YFSETQ. The CDR3 totals 14 residues. V gave up 1 base and J gave up 0 bases, with 5 bases separating them. CDR3 bases: TGCGCCAGCAGCTTGTTAGCCTCCTACAATGAGCAGTTCTTC. Translated: CASSLLASYNEQFF. The full variable domain, with the rest looked up from reference TRBV5-1 and TRBJ2-1, is KAGVTQTPRYLIKTRGQQVTLSCSPISGHRSVSWYQQTPGQGLQFLFEYFSETQRNKGNFPGRFSGRQFSNSRSEMNVSTLELGDSALYLCASSLLASYNEQFFGPGTRLTVL.

This clone was seen a few times. V is TRBV30 and J is TRBJ2-7; TRBD1 matches at 8 bases. This CDR3 is built from 19 residues. Germline values: CDR1 GTSNPN, CDR2 SVGIG (reference sequence). V gave up 2 bases and J gave up 2 bases; unmatched junction bases: 20. CDR3 nucleotide sequence: TGTGCCTGGAGTATTTTTGGACAGGGATCGGTTAGCGGAACCTACGAGCAGTACTTC. Translated: CAWSIFGQGSVSGTYEQYF.

This chain uses TRBV3-1 (or the pseudogene TRBV3-2) with TRBJ2-7; 8 bases match TRBD2. V shed 1 base and J 3 bases; nucleotides not matched to a gene: 8. Germline CDR1 and CDR2: LGHDT and YNNKEL (reference sequence). This CDR3 contains 16 residues. CDR3 sequence reads: CASSQVPSGRNYEQYF. DNA of the CDR3: TGTGCCAGCAGCCAAGTTCCCAGCGGGAGAAACTACGAGCAGTACTTC.

This rearrangement joins TRBV5-8 to TRBJ2-3; 11 bases map to TRBD2. From germline, CDR1 is SGHTS and CDR2 YDEGEE. Germline trimming cut 0 bases from V and 3 bases from J; bases unmatched to any gene: 3. The CDR3 has 16 amino acids. As DNA, the CDR3 is TGTGCCAGCAGCTTGGGTCTAGCGGGAGGTACAGATACGCAGTATTTT. Amino acids: CASSLGLAGGTDTQYF.

The J gene is TRBJ2-1, the V gene TRBV29-1; TRBD2 matches 7 bases. Germline V lookup: CDR1 SQVTM, CDR2 ANQGSEA. With 5 bases clipped from V and 0 bases from J, the junction kept 10 bases outside the gene matches. The CDR3 extends over 16 amino acids. As DNA, the CDR3 is TGCAGCGTTTTTGCTGGGGAGGGAGCCTCCTACAATGAGCAGTTCTTC. Residues: CSVFAGEGASYNEQFF.

The chain couples TRBV27 to TRBJ1-2; D unresolved. Per the germline V gene, CDR1 is MNHEY and CDR2 is SMNVEV (reference sequence). The CDR3 has 13 residues. The ends were cut back, 0 bases at V and 7 bases at J, with 9 bases in the middle. As DNA, the CDR3 is TGTGCCAGCAGTTTATCTGCCAGTCTTGGCTACACCTTC. As protein: CASSLSASLGYTF.

The chain has TRBV2 and TRBJ2-7, with D unclear. Germline V lookup: CDR1 SNHLY, CDR2 FYNNEI. The V end was cut by 5 bases, the J end by 2 bases, with 13 bases between. The CDR3 contains 14 residues. The CDR3 protein is CASSQELLTYEQYF. CDR3 bases: TGTGCCAGCAGTCAAGAGCTCCTAACCTACGAGCAGTACTTC.

This clone has just one count. The chain couples TRBV4-2 to TRBJ1-2; 8 bases line up with TRBD1. V lost 0 bases and J lost 2; bases outside the gene matches: 8. Germline V gene lookup returns CDR1 LGHNA and CDR2 YNFKEQ. The CDR3 loop spans 17 amino acids. CDR3 DNA: TGTGCCAGCAGCCAAGATCCCCGGGACAGGAGGAACTATGGCTACACCTTC. Its translation: CASSQDPRDRRNYGYTF.

This chain uses TRBV7-9 with TRBJ2-7; 8 bases map to TRBD1. This CDR3 comprises 14 residues. V dropped 2 bases and J dropped 5; count of bases not matched to a gene: 5. Germline V lookup: CDR1 SEHNR, CDR2 FQNEAQ (reference sequence). Here the CDR3 DNA reads TGTGCCAGCAGCTTACGGGACAGGTACGACGAGCAGTACTTC. Its translation: CASSLRDRYDEQYF.

CDR3: CSASVSIPTSGRETQYF. The CDR3 nucleotides read TGCAGTGCTAGTGTTAGTATCCCTACTAGCGGGAGAGAGACCCAGTACTTC. The chain combines TRBV20-1 with TRBJ2-5, with 11 bases matching TRBD2. The germline V gene has CDR1 DFQATT and CDR2 SNEGSKA (reference sequence). V dropped 3 bases and J dropped 4; count of bases not matched to a gene: 13. The CDR3 has 17 residues.

This clone appeared a single time. The V and J genes are TRBV28 and TRBJ1-5, with D unclear. The CDR3 loop spans 13 amino acids. The germline V gene has CDR1 MDHEN and CDR2 SYDVKM. V lost 5 bases and J 11 bases, leaving 16 bases between the germline ends. Here the CDR3 reads CASSPPSNVAQHF. DNA for the CDR3: TGTGCCAGCAGTCCCCCTTCTAATGTCGCCCAGCATTTT.

V and J are TRBV7-8 and TRBJ2-1; the match to TRBD2 covers 13 bases. J was trimmed by 0 bases and V by 3 bases; bases with no gene match: 2. This CDR3 contains 17 residues. Germline CDR1 and CDR2: SGHVS and FQNEAQ. In DNA, the CDR3 is TGTGCCAGCAGCTTCGGACTAGCGGGAGCCTCCTACAATGAGCAGTTCTTC. It is translated as CASSFGLAGASYNEQFF.

The V and J genes are TRBV5-1 and TRBJ1-6, with D unresolved. The CDR3 is 14 amino acids. With 0 bases removed from V and 10 bases from J, the gap between germline ends came to 11 bases. Germline V gene sequence: CDR1 SGHRS, CDR2 YFSETQ. This CDR3 is CASSLESEGSPLHF. The CDR3 region has the DNA TGCGCCAGCAGCTTGGAAAGCGAGGGCTCACCCCTCCACTTT.

V is TRBV13 and J is TRBJ1-1, with 7 bases identical to TRBD1. Per the germline V gene, CDR1 is PRHDT and CDR2 is FYEKMQ (reference sequence). The CDR3 loop spans 16 amino acids. V lost 4 bases and J lost 0; bases outside the gene matches: 8. In DNA, the CDR3 is TGTGCCAGCAGCTCACTCGGGGACAGCTTGAACACTGAAGCTTTCTTT. Amino acid sequence: CASSSLGDSLNTEAFF. Complete variable domain (other parts from reference TRBV13 and TRBJ1-1): AAGVIQSPRHLIKEKRETATLKCYPIPRHDTVYWYQQGPGQDPQFLISFYEKMQSDKGSIPDRFSAQQFSDYHSELNMSSLELGDSALYFCASSSLGDSLNTEAFFGQGTRLTVV.

V gene TRBV10-3 combines with J gene TRBJ2-3, with 14 nucleotides matching TRBD2. There are 18 residues in the CDR3. The V and J ends lost 2 bases and 4 bases, in that order; junction bases with no gene match: 8. Germline loops: CDR1 ENHRY, CDR2 SYGVKD. The CDR3 bases are TGTGCCATCAGTGAGGGATCCGGGACTAGCGGGAGTCCAGATACGCAGTATTTT. Its translation: CAISEGSGTSGSPDTQYF.

This clone was counted a single time. The rearrangement joins TRBV25-1 to TRBJ2-7; D may be TRBD2 (6 bases). Germline V gene sequence: CDR1 MGHDK, CDR2 SYGVNS. Trimming stripped 8 bases from V and 7 bases from J, with 12 bases between. The CDR3 consists of 11 residues. The CDR3 DNA follows: TGTGCCAGCTGGGGAGGAGGTGAGCAGTACTTC. This codes for CASWGGGEQYF.

The chain recombines TRBV30 with TRBJ1-2; TRBD1 agrees at 9 bases. This CDR3 comprises 14 residues. J gave up 6 bases and V 2 bases, and 7 bases lay outside the gene matches. Germline assignment: CDR1 GTSNPN and CDR2 SVGIG (reference sequence). CDR3: CAWSPGTGNDGYTF. As DNA, the CDR3 is TGTGCCTGGAGTCCCGGGACAGGGAATGATGGCTACACCTTC.

This chain uses TRBV10-3 with TRBJ2-7; 9 nucleotides agree with TRBD1. CDR1 is ENHRY and CDR2 is SYGVKD in the germline V gene. The ends lost 6 bases at V and 3 bases at J; junction bases unmatched: 3. This CDR3 is built from 13 residues. The CDR3 DNA is TGTGCCATCAGAACGGGACAGGGCTACGAGCAGTACTTC. It yields the protein CAIRTGQGYEQYF.

The chain links TRBV5-5 to TRBJ2-5; perhaps TRBD2 as D (5 bases). CDR3 size: 14 residues. Per the germline V gene, CDR1 is SGHKS and CDR2 is YYEKEE (reference sequence). V was cut by 4 bases and J by 2 bases, with 12 bases left in between. CDR3 sequence: CASSISPGQETQYF. For the CDR3, the DNA is TGTGCCAGCAGCATCAGTCCGGGGCAAGAGACCCAGTACTTC.

The chain links TRBV2 to TRBJ1-1, with TRBD1 matching 8 bases. The CDR3 is made up of 15 amino acids. V lost 3 bases, J lost 6 bases, and 9 bases stayed unmatched. CDR1 and CDR2 (germline): SNHLY, FYNNEI. This chain's CDR3 is CASSEAGQGAAEAFF. The CDR3 DNA reads TGTGCCAGCAGTGAGGCGGGCCAGGGGGCAGCTGAAGCTTTCTTT.